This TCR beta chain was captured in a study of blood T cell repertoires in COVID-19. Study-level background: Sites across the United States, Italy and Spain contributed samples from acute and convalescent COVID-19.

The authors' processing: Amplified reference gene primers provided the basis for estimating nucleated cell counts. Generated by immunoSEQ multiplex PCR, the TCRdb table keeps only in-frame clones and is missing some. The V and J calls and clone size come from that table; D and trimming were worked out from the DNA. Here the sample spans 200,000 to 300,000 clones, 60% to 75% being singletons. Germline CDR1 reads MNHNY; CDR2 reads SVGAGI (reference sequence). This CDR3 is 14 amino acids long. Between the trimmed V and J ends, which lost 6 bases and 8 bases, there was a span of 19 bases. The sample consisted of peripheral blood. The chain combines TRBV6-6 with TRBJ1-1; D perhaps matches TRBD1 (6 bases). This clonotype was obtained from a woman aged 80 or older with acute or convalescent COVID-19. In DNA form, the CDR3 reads TGTGCCAGCAGGAGATTGACAGGTCCTAGGGAAGCTTTCTTT. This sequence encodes CASRRLTGPREAFF.